This T cell receptor (beta chain) is from a study of blood T cell repertoires in COVID-19. The V gene's germline CDR1 is SGHAT and CDR2 FQNNGV. The CDR3 runs 15 residues. With 2 bases clipped from V and 5 bases from J, the junction kept 8 bases outside the gene matches. This clone was seen more than once but under ten times. Assay used: immunoSEQ multiplex PCR; TCRdb lists only in-frame clones, some missing. The sample carries some 150,000 clones, under 85% recorded once. The source is a man aged 60 to 69 who had recovered from COVID-19. Sequencing was done on a sample of peripheral blood. The chain links TRBV11-2 to TRBJ2-7, with TRBD2 matching over 8 bases. The CDR3 region has the DNA TGTGCCAGCAGCTTAACGAGCGGGGGCCTCAACGAGCAGTACTTC. This encodes CASSLTSGGLNEQYF.